Listed here are 13 T cell receptor beta chains from one sample, sequenced in a study of T cells in Graves' hyperthyroidism and ophthalmopathy. Regions amplified from RNA transcripts were the TCR beta CDR3 regions. The study used the HTBI primer set for a first-round RT-PCR of the TCR CDR3. TCRdb reprocessed the multiplex PCR reads via MiXCR and lists one record per CDR3 protein. The profile shows about 700,000 distinct CDR3 sequences, around 15% of them singletons. The sequenced material came from blood. The receptors come from a woman aged 18-29 years with Graves' hyperthyroidism.

This clonotype was observed at least ten times. This chain connects TRBV2 to TRBJ2-1; 9 nucleotides align to TRBD1. Per the germline V gene, CDR1 is SNHLY and CDR2 is FYNNEI. This CDR3 has 16 amino acids. Trimming removed 2 bases from V and 7 bases from J; junction bases left unmatched: 9. The CDR3 here is CASSETLQGARNEQFF. The CDR3, as DNA: TGTGCCAGCAGTGAAACGCTACAGGGGGCAAGGAATGAGCAGTTCTTC.

This clonotype was recorded at least ten times. The chain is built from TRBV7-2 and TRBJ1-1; D unclear. In germline, CDR1 is SGHTA, CDR2 FQGNSA. V lost 3 bases and J lost 3, with 11 bases in between. This CDR3 contains 14 residues. CDR3 region: CASSFGPEDTEAFF. The DNA for the CDR3 is TGTGCCAGCAGCTTCGGGCCTGAGGACACTGAAGCTTTCTTT.

About this clonotype: Because the CDR3 is missing its conserved closing phenylalanine or tryptophan, this is likely a read error. The rearrangement joins TRBV28 to TRBJ1-2, with 7 bases that match TRBD1. The CDR3 length is 13 residues. J lost 4 bases, V lost 5 bases, and 4 bases had no gene match. Germline loops: CDR1 MDHEN, CDR2 SYDVKM. CDR3 in amino acids: CASSGDSLYGYTL. The CDR3 DNA is TGTGCCAGCAGTGGGGACAGCCTCTATGGCTACACCCTC.

This clonotype was found many times. This rearrangement joins TRBV7-9 to TRBJ2-3, with D maybe TRBD1 (5 bases). The CDR3 runs 12 residues. V was shortened by 5 bases and J by 8 bases, with 11 bases between the two germline ends. The V gene's germline CDR1 is SEHNR and CDR2 FQNEAQ (reference sequence). CDR3 nucleotide sequence: TGTGCCAGCAGCCTAAGCCAGGGTACGCAGTATTTT. Amino acid sequence: CASSLSQGTQYF.

The gene calls are TRBV20-1 and TRBJ1-1; D gene unclear. The germline V gene encodes CDR1 DFQATT and CDR2 SNEGSKA (reference sequence). The length of the CDR3 is 11 residues. CDR3 amino acids: CSPATNTEAFF. The CDR3, as DNA: TGCAGCCCGGCTACTAACACTGAAGCTTTCTTT.

This clonotype was observed many times. CDR3 sequence: CAWSTGFYEQYF. In DNA form, the CDR3 reads TGTGCCTGGAGCACAGGTTTCTACGAGCAGTACTTC. This chain uses TRBV30 with TRBJ2-7, with D possibly being TRBD1 (5 bases). The CDR3 sequence is 12 residues long. Germline V CDR1 and CDR2: GTSNPN, SVGIG (reference sequence). Trimming pared 3 bases from V and 3 bases from J, leaving 9 bases between.

The chain combines TRBV4-1 with TRBJ2-7, with 8 nucleotides matching TRBD2. The CDR3 length is 18 residues. Losses at the gene ends were 0 bases for V and 7 bases for J; bases not matched to a gene: 17. CDR1 is MGHRA and CDR2 is YSYEKL in the germline V gene. The CDR3 region has the DNA TGCGCCAGCAGCCAAGATAAAGGTCAAGCGGGAGTCACGGGTGAGCAGTACTTC. Its translation: CASSQDKGQAGVTGEQYF.

The chain uses TRBV5-8 and TRBJ1-6; D unclear. There are 12 residues in the CDR3. Trimming took 1 base from V and 7 from J, leaving 3 bases between them. Germline lookup yields CDR1 SGHTS and CDR2 YDEGEE. CDR3 in DNA: TGTGCCAGCAGCTTGTGGAATTCACCCCTCCACTTT. This translates into CASSLWNSPLHF.

Notes on this clonotype: This sequence may be a read error, since a much larger clone differs from it by one base. The chain couples TRBV6-2 or TRBV6-3 to TRBJ2-7; possible D gene TRBD2, 7 bases. Germline V gene sequence: CDR1 MNHEY, CDR2 SVGEGT. CDR3 length: 15 amino acids. The CDR3 loop reads CAGSYRAREIGEQYF. The CDR3, as DNA: TGTGCCGGCAGTTACAGGGCGCGGGAGATTGGCGAGCAGTACTTC.

This clonotype was found many times. The V gene is TRBV11-2, the J gene TRBJ2-5; D not resolved. The CDR3 runs 13 residues. Trimming shortened V by 1 base and J by 3 bases, and 6 bases separated the two germline ends. Germline V lookup: CDR1 SGHAT, CDR2 FQNNGV. CDR3 sequence reads: CASSLGIKETQYF. In DNA form, the CDR3 reads TGTGCCAGCAGCTTAGGGATTAAAGAGACCCAGTACTTC.

This chain joins TRBV7-2 and TRBJ2-3, with 13 bases matching TRBD2. With 3 bases clipped from V and 4 bases from J, the junction kept 1 base outside the gene matches. CDR1 is SGHTA and CDR2 is FQGNSA in the germline V gene. The length of the CDR3 is 15 residues. CDR3 sequence (DNA): TGTGCCAGCAGCTTGACTAGCGGGAGGTCAGATACGCAGTATTTT. This translates into CASSLTSGRSDTQYF.

The rearrangement uses TRBV12-3 or TRBV12-4 and TRBJ1-5; D unclear. Trimming took off 4 bases at V and 1 base at J, with 14 bases between the two ends. The CDR3 is 16 amino acids. CDR3 coding DNA: TGTGCCAGCAGTTGGGAACCGCTGGGGAGCAATCAGCCCCAGCATTTT. It encodes CASSWEPLGSNQPQHF.

The chain recombines TRBV24-1 with TRBJ1-1; weak D call: TRBD1 (5 bases). CDR1 is KGHDR and CDR2 is SFDVKD in the germline V gene. The V end was cut by 3 bases, the J end by 10 bases, with 11 bases between. This CDR3 has 12 amino acids. CDR3 sequence reads: CATSDGGTGAFF. CDR3 nucleotide sequence: TGTGCCACCAGTGATGGAGGAACAGGAGCTTTCTTT.